This TCR beta chain was obtained from a study of blood T cell repertoires in COVID-19. Across the whole study: Material from acute and convalescent COVID-19 was sourced from the United States, Italy and Spain. PBMCs, B-cell-depleted T cells, or T cells provided the cDNA or gDNA that made up the material.

The authors' processing: Using reference gene primer amplification, nucleated cell counts were estimated. TCRdb's copy holds only in-frame clones and misses some; the assay was immunoSEQ multiplex PCR. D and trimming come from the DNA, and the V and J calls and clone size come from that table. The sample includes roughly 300,000 clones, over 75% of them seen just once. Germline CDR1 is KGHSH and CDR2 is LQKENI. This CDR3 contains 15 residues. Trimming pared 6 bases from V and 0 bases from J, leaving 13 bases between. Input material: peripheral blood. This rearrangement joins TRBV18 to TRBJ2-3; weak D call: TRBD2 (5 bases). This sequence was found in a human donor in a cohort sampled during active COVID-19. In DNA form, the CDR3 reads TGTGCCAGCTCCTCACTAGTGCGGAGCACAGATACGCAGTATTTT. Translation: CASSSLVRSTDTQYF.